This is a list of T cell receptor beta chains from one sample in a study of identical twins. TCRdb itself ran the 5' RACE reads through MiXCR, one entry per CDR3 protein. The sample carries roughly 1,500,000 distinct CDR3 sequences, about 32% recorded once. The specimen sequenced was cord blood. Every receptor here comes from a newborn girl in good health. Both conserved end residues are part of each CDR3. Each record gives: D gene, V gene, J gene, clone size, CDR3 DNA, CDR3 protein. The D gene is left open where the match is weak. Clone size is given for some rows only: seen once, a few or many times, or a class if the clone is expanded.

D gene: NA; V gene: TRBV25-1; J gene: TRBJ1-4; clone size: few; CDR3 DNA: TGTGCCGCGGGGGTAGGGCCTAATGAAAAACTGTTTTTT; CDR3 protein: CAAGVGPNEKLFF
D gene: TRBD2; V gene: TRBV10-2; J gene: TRBJ2-7; clone size: NA; CDR3 DNA: TGCGCCAGCACCAAGGGACTAGCGGATGGCAATGAGCAGTACTTC; CDR3 protein: CASTKGLADGNEQYF
D gene: TRBD2; V gene: TRBV20-1; J gene: TRBJ2-7; clone size: NA; CDR3 DNA: TGCAGTGCTAGTACAGGAGGGGACTACTACGAGCAGTACTTC; CDR3 protein: CSASTGGDYYEQYF
D gene: TRBD1; V gene: TRBV24-1; J gene: TRBJ2-5; clone size: NA; CDR3 DNA: TGTGCCACCAGTGATGCGGGGACAGGGAAGGAGACCCAGTACTTC; CDR3 protein: CATSDAGTGKETQYF
D gene: TRBD2; V gene: TRBV20-1; J gene: TRBJ2-5; clone size: NA; CDR3 DNA: TGCAGTGCCATAACTAGCGCAGAGACCCAGTACTTC; CDR3 protein: CSAITSAETQYF
D gene: NA; V gene: TRBV30; J gene: TRBJ1-2; clone size: NA; CDR3 DNA: TGTGCCTACGGGGAGCCTAATGGCGACTACACCTTC; CDR3 protein: CAYGEPNGDYTF
D gene: NA; V gene: TRBV7-2; J gene: TRBJ2-1; clone size: NA; CDR3 DNA: TGTGCCAGCAGCCCCCCCACGGTTAATGAGCAGTTCTTC; CDR3 protein: CASSPPTVNEQFF
D gene: NA; V gene: TRBV6-6; J gene: TRBJ2-3; clone size: few; CDR3 DNA: TGTGCCAGCAGTTACCTGGCGAACAGTGCAGATACGCAGTATTTT; CDR3 protein: CASSYLANSADTQYF
D gene: TRBD2; V gene: TRBV20-1; J gene: TRBJ2-1; clone size: few; CDR3 DNA: TGCAGTGCTAGTCGGCGGGAGAAGTCCTACAATGAGCAGTTCTTC; CDR3 protein: CSASRREKSYNEQFF
D gene: TRBD2; V gene: TRBV5-1; J gene: TRBJ2-1; clone size: many; CDR3 DNA: TGCGCCAGCAGCCTAGCGGGGGAGTACAATGAGCAGTTCTTC; CDR3 protein: CASSLAGEYNEQFF
D gene: NA; V gene: TRBV24-1; J gene: TRBJ2-6; clone size: few; CDR3 DNA: TGTGCCACCAGTGATCCCCTCAGACATGGGGCCAACGTCCTGACTTTC; CDR3 protein: CATSDPLRHGANVLTF
D gene: NA; V gene: TRBV20-1; J gene: TRBJ2-1; clone size: NA; CDR3 DNA: TGCAGTGCTAATGGAGGGATGTTGGACAATGAGCAGTTCTTC; CDR3 protein: CSANGGMLDNEQFF
D gene: TRBD1; V gene: TRBV20-1; J gene: TRBJ2-3; clone size: NA; CDR3 DNA: TGCAGTGCTAGACCCACTTTACAGGGGCCCACAGATACGCAGTATTTT; CDR3 protein: CSARPTLQGPTDTQYF
D gene: NA; V gene: TRBV18; J gene: TRBJ2-5; clone size: NA; CDR3 DNA: TGTGCCAGCTCACCATTCGGAGGAGGGGAGACCCAGTACTTC; CDR3 protein: CASSPFGGGETQYF
D gene: TRBD2; V gene: TRBV12-3/TRBV12-4; J gene: TRBJ2-1; clone size: NA; CDR3 DNA: TGTGCCAGCAGTTTAGATGGGACTAGCGGGAGGTATGAGCAGTTCTTC; CDR3 protein: CASSLDGTSGRYEQFF
D gene: NA; V gene: TRBV5-1; J gene: TRBJ2-7; clone size: NA; CDR3 DNA: TGCGCCAGCAGCCTCAAGACAAGGGACTACGAGCAGTACTTC; CDR3 protein: CASSLKTRDYEQYF
D gene: NA; V gene: TRBV20-1; J gene: TRBJ1-2; clone size: NA; CDR3 DNA: TGCAGTGCTGTTGGGGAATCCTATGGCTACACCTTC; CDR3 protein: CSAVGESYGYTF
D gene: NA; V gene: TRBV19; J gene: TRBJ2-2; clone size: NA; CDR3 DNA: TGTGCCAGTAGTAAAGGAAGAGGGCGTACCGGGGAGCTGTTTTTT; CDR3 protein: CASSKGRGRTGELFF
D gene: TRBD1; V gene: TRBV29-1; J gene: TRBJ2-1; clone size: many; CDR3 DNA: TGCAGCGTTGACGCCGGGACAGGGGGCTTAGGTTCCTACAATGAGCAGTTCTTC; CDR3 protein: CSVDAGTGGLGSYNEQFF
D gene: NA; V gene: TRBV18; J gene: TRBJ2-1; clone size: NA; CDR3 DNA: TGTGCCAGCTCACCCTCTTTGCATGAGCAGTTCTTC; CDR3 protein: CASSPSLHEQFF
D gene: TRBD1; V gene: TRBV5-1; J gene: TRBJ1-2; clone size: many; CDR3 DNA: TGCGCCAGCAGCCGCGGACAGGGCCTCTATGGCTACACCTTC; CDR3 protein: CASSRGQGLYGYTF
D gene: NA; V gene: TRBV27; J gene: TRBJ1-2; clone size: NA; CDR3 DNA: TGTGCCAGCAGTCTTAGGATCCTGGGGACTAACTATGGCTACACCTTC; CDR3 protein: CASSLRILGTNYGYTF
D gene: NA; V gene: TRBV5-1; J gene: TRBJ1-2; clone size: NA; CDR3 DNA: TGCGCCAGCAGCTTGGGGACTCAGGGGAACTATGGCTACACCTTC; CDR3 protein: CASSLGTQGNYGYTF
D gene: NA; V gene: TRBV27; J gene: TRBJ1-2; clone size: NA; CDR3 DNA: TGTGCCAGCAGCCCCATTACGGGGGCGGGCGGCTACACCTTC; CDR3 protein: CASSPITGAGGYTF
D gene: NA; V gene: TRBV27; J gene: TRBJ2-1; clone size: NA; CDR3 DNA: TGTGCCAGCAGTTTATGGTGCCCCGCTAGCGCCAACAATGAGCAGTTCTTC; CDR3 protein: CASSLWCPASANNEQFF
D gene: TRBD1; V gene: TRBV4-1; J gene: TRBJ1-2; clone size: NA; CDR3 DNA: TGCGCCAGCAGCCTAACCGGGACAGGGTGGGGGAACTATGGCTACACCTTC; CDR3 protein: CASSLTGTGWGNYGYTF
D gene: NA; V gene: TRBV30; J gene: TRBJ2-1; clone size: few; CDR3 DNA: TGTGCCTGGATTTGCTCCTACAATGAGCAGTTCTTC; CDR3 protein: CAWICSYNEQFF
D gene: TRBD1; V gene: TRBV6-2/TRBV6-3; J gene: TRBJ2-7; clone size: few; CDR3 DNA: TGTGCCAGCAGTTACGGGGACAGGGGATACTACGAGCAGTACTTC; CDR3 protein: CASSYGDRGYYEQYF
D gene: NA; V gene: TRBV29-1; J gene: TRBJ2-1; clone size: many; CDR3 DNA: TGCAGCGTCCTCAGGGGCTTCTACAATGAGCAGTTCTTC; CDR3 protein: CSVLRGFYNEQFF
D gene: NA; V gene: TRBV5-1; J gene: TRBJ1-5; clone size: NA; CDR3 DNA: TGCGTCAGCAGCTGCCGACAGTACGATAGCAATCAGCCCCAGCATTTT; CDR3 protein: CVSSCRQYDSNQPQHF
D gene: TRBD1; V gene: TRBV28; J gene: TRBJ1-5; clone size: once; CDR3 DNA: TGTGCCAGCAGTGCCGGACAGGCCTTAAATCAGCCCCGGCATTTT; CDR3 protein: CASSAGQALNQPRHF
D gene: TRBD2; V gene: TRBV11-2; J gene: TRBJ2-1; clone size: NA; CDR3 DNA: TGTGCCAGCAGCGCCAGCGGGGGCTACTACAATGAGCAGTTCTTC; CDR3 protein: CASSASGGYYNEQFF
D gene: NA; V gene: TRBV19; J gene: TRBJ1-1; clone size: NA; CDR3 DNA: TGTGCCAGTAGTATTGAGGGGGTAGCTTTCTTT; CDR3 protein: CASSIEGVAFF
D gene: NA; V gene: TRBV10-3; J gene: TRBJ2-7; clone size: NA; CDR3 DNA: TGTGCCAGCAGTGCAGGAGGTACCGAGCAGTACTTC; CDR3 protein: CASSAGGTEQYF
D gene: TRBD1; V gene: TRBV27; J gene: TRBJ2-7; clone size: NA; CDR3 DNA: TGTGCCAGCATCAAACAGGGGGCTGTATCCTACGAGCAGTACTTC; CDR3 protein: CASIKQGAVSYEQYF
D gene: NA; V gene: TRBV9; J gene: TRBJ1-2; clone size: NA; CDR3 DNA: TGTGCCAGCAGCGTAGTGTCCGGGAGGGACGGCTACACCTTC; CDR3 protein: CASSVVSGRDGYTF
D gene: NA; V gene: TRBV19; J gene: TRBJ1-5; clone size: once; CDR3 DNA: TGTACCAGTAGTATCGGCAGGGGAATACTTTATCAGCCCCAGCATTTT; CDR3 protein: CTSSIGRGILYQPQHF